The 17 T cell receptor beta chains below all came from one sample that was sequenced in a study of blood T cell repertoires in COVID-19. Sequenced by immunoSEQ multiplex PCR; TCRdb stores in-frame clones only, minus some. The sample shows 310,000 or so clones, about 85% of them seen only once. The sequenced sample was PBMCs or T cells enriched from blood (not recorded which). The receptors were gathered from a woman aged 25-40 years who had recovered from COVID-19.

The chain combines TRBV29-1 with TRBJ1-2; D perhaps matches TRBD1 (5 bases). CDR3 size: 14 residues. Germline V gives CDR1 SQVTM, CDR2 ANQGSEA. Trimming removed 6 bases from V and 1 base from J, with 15 bases in between. The CDR3 sequence: CSVAGGDLNYGYTF. CDR3 DNA: TGCAGCGTGGCTGGGGGGGACCTTAACTATGGCTACACCTTC.

V and J are TRBV4-3 and TRBJ2-1; D is possibly TRBD2 (7 bases). V was clipped by 1 base and J by 8 bases, with 15 bases between them. CDR1 and CDR2 (germline): LGHNA, YSLEER. The CDR3 is 15 amino acids. CDR3 amino acids: CASSQAGGLVDEQFF. In nucleotides, the CDR3 is TGCGCCAGCAGCCAAGCGGGGGGCTTGGTCGATGAGCAGTTCTTC.

CDR3 nucleotide sequence: TGTGCCAGTAGTATCCCCAGGGGGCGCGGGGATCAGCCCCAGCATTTT. Its translation: CASSIPRGRGDQPQHF. The chain carries TRBV19 and TRBJ1-5; 8 bases fit TRBD1. The CDR3 runs 16 residues. Germline V gene data show CDR1 as LNHDA and CDR2 as SQIVND (reference sequence). Trimming at V came to 3 bases and at J to 5 bases, leaving 9 bases not matched to a gene.

The chain couples TRBV19 to TRBJ2-5; TRBD2 matches 12 bases. Per germline, CDR1 LNHDA and CDR2 SQIVND (reference sequence). V gave up 5 bases and J gave up 3 bases; unmatched junction bases: 10. The CDR3 runs 17 residues. The chain's CDR3 is CASSPPWGLAGEETQYF. Written as DNA, the CDR3 is TGTGCCAGTAGTCCACCCTGGGGACTAGCGGGTGAAGAGACCCAGTACTTC.

This clone appeared once. The rearrangement uses TRBV9 and TRBJ2-7; D is perhaps TRBD1 (6 bases). CDR1 is SGDLS, CDR2 YYNGEE, per germline. This CDR3 is built from 15 residues. With 4 bases removed from V and 2 bases from J, the gap between germline ends came to 16 bases. DNA of the CDR3: TGTGCCAGCAGCCAAGCTGGGCCAGGGGCCTACGAGCAGTACTTC. Its translation: CASSQAGPGAYEQYF.

This chain links TRBV19 with TRBJ1-5; D is possibly TRBD1 (5 bases). The CDR3 totals 13 residues. Per germline, CDR1 LNHDA and CDR2 SQIVND (reference sequence). V gave up 3 bases and J gave up 5 bases, with 8 bases separating them. CDR3 in amino acids: CASSIGGYQPQHF. DNA of the CDR3: TGTGCCAGTAGTATTGGGGGGTATCAGCCCCAGCATTTT. Full variable domain (outside the CDR3, taken from reference TRBV19 and TRBJ1-5): DGGITQSPKYLFRKEGQNVTLSCEQNLNHDAMYWYRQDPGQGLRLIYYSQIVNDFQKGDIAEGYSVSREKKESFPLTVTSAQKNPTAFYLCASSIGGYQPQHFGDGTRLSIL.

This chain uses TRBV9 with TRBJ1-5; D call uncertain. Trimming took off 6 bases at V and 0 bases at J, with 10 bases between the two ends. The CDR3 extends over 14 amino acids. Germline V gives CDR1 SGDLS, CDR2 YYNGEE. CDR3 loop: CASNLGDSNQPQHF. DNA of the CDR3: TGTGCCAGCAACTTAGGAGATAGCAATCAGCCCCAGCATTTT.

The chain is built from TRBV9 and TRBJ1-1; TRBD1 is a possible D gene (5 bases). V was clipped by 0 bases and J by 5 bases, with 17 bases between them. The germline gives CDR1 SGDLS, CDR2 YYNGEE. This CDR3 is built from 16 residues. CDR3 coding DNA: TGTGCCAGCAGCGTAGGGGAGGGACGGGGAGATACTGAAGCTTTCTTT. This sequence encodes CASSVGEGRGDTEAFF.

The chain is built from TRBV6-1 and TRBJ1-1; possibly TRBD1 for D (5 bases). The CDR3 has 13 amino acids. V lost 3 bases to trimming and J lost 3 bases, with 8 bases between them. CDR1 MNHNS and CDR2 SASEGT come from the germline V gene. CDR3 protein: CASSEPRDTEAFF. The CDR3 DNA sequence: TGTGCCAGCAGTGAGCCCAGGGACACTGAAGCTTTCTTT.

V and J are TRBV3-1 (or the pseudogene TRBV3-2) and TRBJ2-1; 8 bases line up with TRBD2. Trimming at V came to 6 bases and at J to 6 bases, leaving 10 bases not matched to a gene. CDR1 and CDR2 from the germline V gene are LGHDT and YNNKEL (reference sequence). The length of the CDR3 is 15 residues. The CDR3 coding sequence is TGTGCCAGCAGAGACAGCGGGGGTAGCAGCAATGAGCAGTTCTTC. Protein product: CASRDSGGSSNEQFF.

This CDR3 reads CASSLGTVNTGELFF. DNA of the CDR3: TGCGCCAGCAGCTTGGGGACAGTGAACACCGGGGAGCTGTTTTTT. This sequence joins TRBV5-1 and TRBJ2-2, with D possibly TRBD1 on 6 matching bases. Trimming removed 0 bases at V and 1 base at J, with 7 bases between. The CDR3 extends over 15 amino acids. CDR1 is SGHRS, CDR2 YFSETQ, per germline.

V gene TRBV13 combines with J gene TRBJ1-1; TRBD1 is a possible D gene (6 bases). The CDR3 has 16 amino acids. The germline V gene encodes CDR1 PRHDT and CDR2 FYEKMQ (reference sequence). Trimming left V 7 bases short and J 0 bases short, with 18 bases between. The CDR3: CASMTGGDFMNTEAFF. In DNA form, the CDR3 reads TGTGCCAGCATGACAGGCGGAGATTTCATGAACACTGAAGCTTTCTTT.

The chain joins TRBV28 to TRBJ1-1; D not certain. CDR3 length: 12 residues. Trimming cost V 5 bases and J 0 bases, with 4 bases left between them. Looked up from germline, CDR1 is MDHEN and CDR2 is SYDVKM. Here the CDR3 reads CASSPLNTEAFF. The CDR3 DNA reads as TGTGCCAGCAGTCCTTTGAACACTGAAGCTTTCTTT.

The chain employs TRBV2 and TRBJ2-1, with a weak D call TRBD1 (7 bases). Trimming took 5 bases from V and 9 from J, leaving 14 bases between them. Per germline, CDR1 SNHLY and CDR2 FYNNEI. CDR3 length: 13 amino acids. The CDR3 sequence: CASSIAGGGEQFF. Written as DNA, the CDR3 is TGTGCCAGCAGTATCGCAGGGGGAGGTGAGCAGTTCTTC.

V gene TRBV5-1 combines with J gene TRBJ1-4; the match to TRBD1 covers 8 bases. V trimming: 1 base; J trimming: 0 bases; junction bases outside the gene matches: 14. Germline CDR1 SGHRS, CDR2 YFSETQ. The CDR3 contains 20 residues. Here the CDR3 DNA reads TGCGCCAGCAGCTTGTCGATCCGACAGGGGAGGAGATCAACTAATGAAAAACTGTTTTTT. Translation: CASSLSIRQGRRSTNEKLFF.

The rearrangement joins TRBV15 to TRBJ1-2; D ambiguous. The V and J ends lost 0 bases and 2 bases respectively, with 4 bases between them. Looked up from germline, CDR1 is LNHNV and CDR2 is YYDKDF (reference sequence). The CDR3 sequence is 13 residues long. CDR3 sequence reads: CATSRDKNYGYTF. The CDR3 coding sequence is TGTGCCACCAGCAGAGACAAAAACTATGGCTACACCTTC.

This sequence joins TRBV5-1 and TRBJ2-1; possibly TRBD2 for D (6 bases). The germline gives CDR1 SGHRS, CDR2 YFSETQ. The CDR3 is 13 amino acids. V lost 4 bases and J 7 bases, leaving 12 bases between the germline ends. CDR3 loop: CASSPGLGNEQFF. CDR3 in DNA: TGCGCCAGCAGCCCGGGACTCGGGAATGAGCAGTTCTTC.